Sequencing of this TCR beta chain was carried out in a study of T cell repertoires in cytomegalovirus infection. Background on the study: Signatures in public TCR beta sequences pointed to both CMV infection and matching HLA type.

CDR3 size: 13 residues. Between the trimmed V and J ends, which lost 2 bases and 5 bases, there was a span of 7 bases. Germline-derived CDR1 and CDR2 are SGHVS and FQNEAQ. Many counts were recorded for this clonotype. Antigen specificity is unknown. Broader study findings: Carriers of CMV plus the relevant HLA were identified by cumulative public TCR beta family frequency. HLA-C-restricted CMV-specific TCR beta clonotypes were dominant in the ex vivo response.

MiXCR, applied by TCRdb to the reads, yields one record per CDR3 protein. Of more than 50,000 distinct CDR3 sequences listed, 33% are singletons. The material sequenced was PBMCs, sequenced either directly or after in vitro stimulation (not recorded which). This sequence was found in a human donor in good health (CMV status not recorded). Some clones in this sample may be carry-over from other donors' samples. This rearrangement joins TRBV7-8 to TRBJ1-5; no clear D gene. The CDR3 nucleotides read TGTGCCAGCAGCTTAAGGGCAGATCAGCCCCAGCATTTT. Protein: CASSLRADQPQHF.